This T cell receptor (beta chain) was retrieved from a study of cytomegalovirus exposure and HLA in healthy donors. Overall study context: Unique TCRs numbering roughly 80 million, obtained from HLA-typed donors, made up an early data release. General study points: Across donors, sequencing depth was assumed by presence/absence analyses to be roughly uniform. Other equally common chains were less clonally expanded than HLA-associated TCR beta chains, a later analysis showed. With high specificity and sensitivity, the classifier reportedly diagnosed cytomegalovirus status.

Concerning this clone itself: Its antigen is still unknown.

60 Vbeta and 13 Jbeta primers were used in PCR. Libraries were prepared by immunoSEQ multiplex PCR; TCRdb keeps only in-frame clonotypes and omits some of them. Of approximately 82,000 clones in the sample, 10% were seen once. Germline values: CDR1 MDHEN, CDR2 SYDVKM. The V gene end was trimmed by 4 bases and the J gene end by 3 bases; junction bases not matched to a gene: 9. The CDR3 contains 16 residues. V and J are TRBV28 and TRBJ1-2; TRBD1 matches at 9 bases. The TCR originated in a man aged 60 to 75 in good health and CMV-seropositive. The sequenced sample consisted of PBMCs. The CDR3 spells CASSWTGASGHYGYTF. For the CDR3, the DNA is TGTGCCAGCAGTTGGACAGGGGCATCCGGGCACTATGGCTACACCTTC.